The clone carrying this T cell receptor beta chain was detected ten times or more. The source of the sample is a study of human T cells and chemical hapten exposure. The germline gives CDR1 MNHEY, CDR2 SVGEGT. The CDR3 is 16 residues long. The ends were cut back, 4 bases at V and 3 bases at J, with 15 bases in the middle. TCRdb called the RACE reads again in MiXCR, with one record for every CDR3 protein. The repertoire consists of about 37,000 distinct CDR3 sequences, with around 6.4% occurring once and the leading ten covering about a tenth. Time point defined: patch test 1, 2 weeks after DPC sensitization. Stated treatment: therapeutic diphenylcyclopropenone sensitization with weekly scalp DPC. Sequencing started from total RNA isolated from unfractionated whole blood.

The sample in question was whole blood, obtained in connection with sensitization to the hapten diphenylcyclopropenone (DPC). V usage is TRBV6-2 or TRBV6-3 and J usage is TRBJ2-2; maybe TRBD2 (6 bases). This TCR was sampled from a woman aged 25 to 39 with alopecia areata. Some clones in this sample may be carry-over from other donors' samples. For the CDR3, the DNA is TGTGCCAGCAGTTTTGGGGTAGCGGAACACACCGGGGAGCTGTTTTTT. Translated, it gives CASSFGVAEHTGELFF.